These T cell receptor beta chains were read from a single sample in a study of post-analysis software for immune sequencing data. TCRdb reprocessed the PCR reads with MiXCR, giving one entry per CDR3 protein. This sample yields around 440,000 distinct CDR3 sequences, of which roughly 46% are seen a single time; about 12% belongs to the top ten. Sequencing was done on a sample of blood. The receptors derive from a girl aged 10 to 17 with multiple sclerosis. CDR3s include the opening cysteine and the closing phenylalanine or tryptophan. A D gene is named only where the DNA matches it firmly. Not every row has a clone size; where given, it reads once, few, many or a size class.

D	V	J	size	CDR3	DNA
-	TRBV29-1	TRBJ2-3	few	CSVGITDTQYF	TGCAGCGTGGGCATCACAGATACGCAGTATTTT
TRBD2	TRBV20-1	TRBJ2-7	-	CSARDNSGISYEQYF	TGCAGTGCTAGAGATAATAGCGGGATCTCCTACGAGCAGTACTTC
TRBD2	TRBV20-1	TRBJ2-5	-	CSARVPGRVEETQYF	TGCAGTGCTAGAGTGCCCGGGAGGGTGGAAGAGACCCAGTACTTC
-	TRBV5-5	TRBJ2-7	-	CASSLFRVGPYEQYF	TGTGCCAGCAGCTTGTTTAGGGTTGGCCCCTACGAGCAGTACTTC
-	TRBV4-3	TRBJ1-1	once	CASSQGVVAEAFF	TGCGCCAGCAGCCAAGGGGTTGTGGCTGAAGCTTTCTTT
TRBD1	TRBV28	TRBJ2-7	-	CASSPIPTGTGFFYEQYF	TGTGCCAGCAGCCCCATCCCTACCGGGACAGGGTTCTTCTACGAGCAGTACTTC
-	TRBV4-1	TRBJ1-4	few	CASSHTDRNEKLFF	TGCGCCAGCAGCCATACAGACAGGAATGAAAAACTGTTTTTT
-	TRBV20-1	TRBJ2-1	-	CSAITNEQFF	TGCAGTGCCATTACCAATGAGCAGTTCTTC
TRBD1	TRBV28	TRBJ2-7	-	CASSFPNLNPGQGNIHEQYF	TGTGCCAGCAGTTTCCCCAATCTTAATCCGGGACAGGGTAATATCCACGAGCAGTACTTC
-	TRBV12-3/TRBV12-4	TRBJ1-2	once	CASSYPGRNYGYTF	TGTGCCAGCAGTTACCCGGGACGGAACTATGGCTACACCTTC
TRBD1	TRBV5-1	TRBJ2-7	-	CASSLGQGDSGEQYF	TGCGCCAGCAGCTTGGGCCAGGGGGATTCGGGCGAGCAGTACTTC
-	TRBV7-7	TRBJ2-3	few	CASSLSIPGGEADTQYF	TGTGCTAGCAGCTTATCAATACCTGGTGGAGAGGCAGATACGCAGTATTTT
-	TRBV20-1	TRBJ2-1	-	CSARDWTAQETQFF	TGCAGTGCTAGAGATTGGACAGCTCAAGAGACCCAGTTCTTC
TRBD2	TRBV20-1	TRBJ2-5	few	CSLSVLAGGTMETQYF	TGCAGTCTTAGTGTACTAGCGGGAGGCACCATGGAGACCCAGTACTTC
TRBD1	TRBV12-3/TRBV12-4	TRBJ2-7	many	CASSSDRGTYEQYF	TGTGCCAGCAGTTCTGACAGGGGCACCTACGAGCAGTACTTC
-	TRBV2	TRBJ2-1	-	CASIRGLGREYNEQFF	TGTGCCAGCATTCGCGGGTTGGGGCGGGAATACAATGAGCAGTTCTTC
-	TRBV11-1	TRBJ2-2	-	CASSLGVGAGELFF	TGTGCCAGCAGCTTAGGTGTCGGGGCCGGGGAGCTGTTTTTT
TRBD1	TRBV10-3	TRBJ1-6	-	CAISADRGGSPLHF	TGTGCCATCAGTGCTGACAGGGGAGGTTCACCCCTCCACTTT
TRBD2	TRBV7-9	TRBJ2-7	few	CASSLVGPSGPYEQYF	TGTGCCAGCAGCTTAGTGGGACCTAGCGGTCCCTACGAGCAGTACTTC
TRBD1	TRBV10-3	TRBJ2-7	-	CATTGRGGGDEQYF	TGTGCCACCACTGGCAGAGGGGGCGGCGACGAGCAGTACTTC
-	TRBV7-9	TRBJ2-5	-	CAGSLGPVVHETQYF	TGTGCCGGCAGCTTAGGTCCGGTAGTTCATGAGACCCAGTACTTC
TRBD1	TRBV20-1	TRBJ2-7	few	CSALRQGYEQYF	TGCAGTGCTCTCCGACAGGGTTACGAGCAGTACTTC
TRBD1	TRBV7-8	TRBJ2-3	-	CASSSDRDPVVTQYF	TGTGCCAGCAGCTCCGACAGGGATCCAGTTGTTACGCAGTATTTT
-	TRBV7-3	TRBJ2-6	-	CASSLSQGVFGANVLTF	TGTGCCAGCAGCTTGTCGCAGGGAGTGTTCGGGGCCAACGTCCTGACTTTC
TRBD2	TRBV29-1	TRBJ2-1	-	CSVEDNSGGVGEQFF	TGCAGCGTTGAAGATAATAGCGGGGGAGTCGGTGAGCAGTTCTTC